The 15 T cell receptor beta chains below all came from one sample that was sequenced in a study of radiotherapy plus CTLA-4 blockade in lung cancer. Using immunoSEQ multiplex PCR, the repertoire was profiled, and TCRdb retains in-frame clones only, with some absent. The sample gives some 98,000 clones, roughly four fifths of which show up once; 3% to 4% is in the top ten. Sample: peripheral blood, taken from a patient treated with radiotherapy plus ipilimumab. These receptors came from a human donor with non-small cell lung cancer who had a partial response to radiotherapy plus ipilimumab.

This chain uses TRBV12-1 with TRBJ2-7; the table gives TRBD2 as D, unverified against the DNA. TRBV12-1 has pseudogene status. This CDR3 comprises 16 residues. CDR3 loop: CASSFLSPLVSYEQYF. CDR3 coding DNA: TGTGCCAGCAGCTTTCTTAGTCCGTTAGTCTCCTACGAGCAGTACTTC.

This chain joins TRBV18 and TRBJ1-2; 10 bases are shared with TRBD1. Germline loops: CDR1 KGHSH, CDR2 LQKENI. The CDR3 totals 15 residues. With V trimmed by 3 bases and J by 4 bases, 5 bases remained unmatched. CDR3 sequence reads: CASSPRQGASYGYTF. Here the CDR3 DNA reads TGTGCCAGCTCACCGAGACAGGGGGCAAGCTATGGCTACACCTTC.

A note on this clone: Other DNA sequences from this sample encode an identical CDR3 as well. The chain employs TRBV7-3 and TRBJ1-5; the match to TRBD1 covers 7 bases. The CDR3 covers 15 residues. V was pared by 2 bases and J by 4 bases, with 5 bases of the junction left unmatched. Germline-derived CDR1 and CDR2 are SGHTA and FQGTGA. CDR3 amino acids: CASSLLPGGNQPQHF. In DNA form, the CDR3 reads TGTGCCAGCAGCTTACTCCCAGGGGGTAATCAGCCCCAGCATTTT.

V is TRBV10-3 and J is TRBJ2-3, with D perhaps TRBD2 (6 bases). CDR3 length: 11 residues. Trimming pared 7 bases from V and 6 bases from J, leaving 8 bases between. Per germline, CDR1 ENHRY and CDR2 SYGVKD. The CDR3 DNA sequence: TGTGCCATCACCCGGGGGGATACGCAGTATTTT. Translated: CAITRGDTQYF.

The V and J genes are TRBV9 and TRBJ2-3; a possible D gene is TRBD2 (7 bases). The V and J ends lost 4 bases and 8 bases respectively, with 14 bases between them. The V gene's germline CDR1 is SGDLS and CDR2 YYNGEE. The CDR3 consists of 13 residues. The CDR3 protein is CASSTGEGGTQYF. The CDR3 DNA sequence: TGTGCCAGCAGCACGGGGGAGGGGGGTACGCAGTATTTT.

This chain uses TRBV10-1 with TRBJ2-1, with a tentative D call TRBD1 (6 bases). The V gene's germline CDR1 is WNHNN and CDR2 SYGVQD (reference sequence). Trimming stripped 5 bases from V and 3 bases from J, with 8 bases between. CDR3 length: 13 amino acids. CDR3 loop: CASSRDIYNEQFF. CDR3 bases: TGCGCCAGCAGTCGGGACATCTACAATGAGCAGTTCTTC.

The chain combines TRBV5-1 with TRBJ2-1; 10 bases match TRBD1. V was pared by 0 bases and J by 5 bases, with 14 bases of the junction left unmatched. Germline V CDR1 and CDR2: SGHRS, YFSETQ. CDR3 length: 19 residues. The CDR3 DNA reads as TGCGCCAGCAGCTTGGGCCGACAGGGGGCCCGGACAACCCACAATGAGCAGTTCTTC. Its translation is CASSLGRQGARTTHNEQFF.

DNA of the CDR3: TGTGCCAGCAGTACTCCACTAGCGGGGACCCACGAGCAGTACTTC. Amino acids: CASSTPLAGTHEQYF. J is TRBJ2-7 and V is TRBV28, with TRBD2 identical over 10 bases. The trim removed 5 bases at V and 5 bases at J, leaving 9 bases unmatched. This CDR3 region has 15 residues. Germline V lookup: CDR1 MDHEN, CDR2 SYDVKM.

In this sample, this clone turned up a few times. V is TRBV7-2 and J is TRBJ2-7, with a weak D call TRBD1 (5 bases). Trimming took off 5 bases at V and 5 bases at J, with 13 bases between the two ends. Germline V CDR1 and CDR2: SGHTA, FQGNSA. The CDR3 sequence is 13 residues long. The CDR3: CASSPGRVDEQYF. In DNA form, the CDR3 reads TGTGCCAGCAGCCCGGGCAGGGTAGACGAGCAGTACTTC.

This sequence joins TRBV19 and TRBJ2-1; D is possibly TRBD2 (5 bases). This CDR3 is built from 15 residues. The germline V gene has CDR1 LNHDA and CDR2 SQIVND (reference sequence). V lost 7 bases to trimming and J lost 8 bases, with 21 bases between them. CDR3 protein: CASTLSRDVVYEQFF. For the CDR3, the DNA is TGTGCCAGTACCCTGAGTCGGGATGTGGTCTATGAGCAGTTCTTC.

The CDR3 DNA reads TGTGCCAGCAGCTTTGACAAGAACTATGGCTACACCTTC. Protein: CASSFDKNYGYTF. The chain recombines TRBV7-2 with TRBJ1-2; D is unresolved. This CDR3 is 13 amino acids long. The V gene's germline CDR1 is SGHTA and CDR2 FQGNSA. Trimming removed 3 bases at V and 2 bases at J, with 7 bases between.

This chain joins TRBV6-6 and TRBJ2-7; TRBD1 aligns across 11 bases. Germline V CDR1 and CDR2: MNHNY, SVGAGI (reference sequence). The V segment lost 6 bases and the J segment 2 bases; nucleotides outside the gene matches: 9. The CDR3 totals 16 residues. CDR3 region: CASRPEPGQGAYEQYF. As DNA, the CDR3 is TGTGCCAGCAGACCAGAACCGGGACAGGGGGCCTACGAGCAGTACTTC.

The rearrangement uses TRBV7-9 and TRBJ2-1; 7 bases map to TRBD2. The V gene end was trimmed by 9 bases and the J gene end by 4 bases; junction bases not matched to a gene: 12. The CDR3 consists of 15 residues. Germline V lookup: CDR1 SEHNR, CDR2 FQNEAQ (reference sequence). The CDR3 DNA is TGTGCCAGTTGGGGGGAGGGCCGGGGATACAATGAGCAGTTCTTC. It specifies CASWGEGRGYNEQFF.

V usage is TRBV6-6 and J usage is TRBJ1-1; TRBD1 agrees at 7 bases. Germline V CDR1 and CDR2: MNHNY, SVGAGI (reference sequence). The J segment lost 4 bases and the V segment lost 4 bases, leaving 3 bases of the junction unmatched. The CDR3 totals 13 residues. The DNA of the CDR3 is TGTGCCAGCAGTTTAACAGGGGCCACTGAAGCTTTCTTT. This encodes CASSLTGATEAFF.

The chain employs TRBV5-1 and TRBJ2-7; a possible D gene is TRBD1 (6 bases). V was pared by 2 bases and J by 6 bases, with 15 bases between. The germline V gene has CDR1 SGHRS and CDR2 YFSETQ. This CDR3 comprises 14 residues. The CDR3 bases are TGCGCCAGCAGCTTTGGGGGCTCGCGGGCCGAGCAGTACTTC. This gives the protein CASSFGGSRAEQYF.